Below are 21 T cell receptor beta chains sequenced from a single sample in a study of blood T cell repertoires in COVID-19. Method: immunoSEQ multiplex PCR; TCRdb's copy keeps in-frame clones and lacks some. The profile shows some 170,000 clones, just over 90% of them singletons. Sequences were obtained from peripheral blood. These receptors originate from an older woman with COVID-19, enrolled during active disease.

V usage is TRBV19 and J usage is TRBJ1-1; D is possibly TRBD1 (6 bases). There are 15 residues in the CDR3. V dropped 7 bases and J dropped 2 bases, with 17 bases sitting between them. The germline gives CDR1 LNHDA, CDR2 SQIVND (reference sequence). CDR3 region: CASTPRGGLNTEAFF. CDR3 in DNA: TGTGCCAGTACCCCGAGGGGGGGACTCAACACTGAAGCTTTCTTT.

The count of this clone is one. The CDR3 loop is CASSASTATNEKLFF. The DNA for the CDR3 is TGTGCCAGCAGCGCCTCGACAGCAACTAATGAAAAACTGTTTTTT. The gene calls are TRBV9 and TRBJ1-4; tentative D call: TRBD1 (5 bases). This CDR3 is 15 amino acids long. Germline CDR1 reads SGDLS; CDR2 reads YYNGEE. Trimming took 3 bases from V and 0 from J, leaving 9 bases between them.

The gene calls are TRBV5-1 and TRBJ2-1; 7 nucleotides align to TRBD1. Germline-derived CDR1 and CDR2 are SGHRS and YFSETQ. The CDR3 has 12 residues. V lost 7 bases, J lost 10 bases, and 8 bases stayed unmatched. CDR3 DNA sequence: TGCGCCAGCGGACAGGAACGACGCGAGCAGTTCTTC. This codes for CASGQERREQFF.

The V and J genes are TRBV7-8 and TRBJ1-5; D not certain. The CDR3 contains 12 residues. Germline loops: CDR1 SGHVS, CDR2 FQNEAQ. The V and J ends lost 5 bases and 4 bases respectively, with 6 bases between them. The CDR3, as DNA: TGTGCCAGCAGCCTACATAATCAGCCCCAGCATTTT. This gives the protein CASSLHNQPQHF. Looking up the rest from reference TRBV7-8 and TRBJ1-5 gives the full variable domain: GAGVSQSPRYKVAKRGQDVALRCDPISGHVSLFWYQQALGQGPEFLTYFQNEAQLDKSGLPSDRFFAERPEGSVSTLKIQRTQQEDSAVYLCASSLHNQPQHFGDGTRLSIL.

The chain employs TRBV29-1 and TRBJ1-4; unclear D gene. CDR1 is SQVTM, CDR2 ANQGSEA, per germline. The CDR3 covers 13 residues. Trimming pared 4 bases from V and 8 bases from J, leaving 14 bases between. CDR3: CSVGSSGGEKLFF. In nucleotides, the CDR3 is TGCAGCGTTGGCTCTTCTGGCGGAGAAAAACTGTTTTTT.

This clone was seen once. The chain links TRBV5-6 to TRBJ1-2; D is unclear. In germline, CDR1 is SGHDT, CDR2 YYEEEE. The CDR3 extends over 13 amino acids. The ends were cut back, 0 bases at V and 10 bases at J, with 13 bases in the middle. The CDR3 DNA reads as TGTGCCAGCAGCTTGGGGGCTTTCGATGACTACACCTTC. Translation: CASSLGAFDDYTF.

The chain is built from TRBV19 and TRBJ1-5; 9 positions agree with TRBD1. J gave up 3 bases and V 9 bases, and 3 bases lay outside the gene matches. The germline V gene has CDR1 LNHDA and CDR2 SQIVND (reference sequence). The CDR3 is 13 amino acids. The CDR3 spells CASRTGDNQPQHF. The CDR3 coding sequence is TGTGCCAGCCGGACAGGGGACAATCAGCCCCAGCATTTT.

The chain couples TRBV7-9 to TRBJ1-5; perhaps TRBD1 as D (5 bases). The CDR3 consists of 16 residues. The V end lost 3 bases, the J end lost 3 bases, and 15 bases lay between the germline ends. CDR1 is SEHNR and CDR2 is FQNEAQ in the germline V gene (reference sequence). CDR3 in DNA: TGTGCCAGCAGCTTGGGGACTGGGCGCCACAATCAGCCCCAGCATTTT. Amino acid sequence: CASSLGTGRHNQPQHF.

A single count supports this clone. This sequence joins TRBV11-2 and TRBJ1-1, with D perhaps TRBD1 (6 bases). CDR3 length: 15 amino acids. CDR1 is SGHAT and CDR2 is FQNNGV in the germline V gene. The ends were cut back, 3 bases at V and 5 bases at J, with 16 bases in the middle. DNA for the CDR3: TGTGCCAGCAGCTTCCTGGACAGCCCGAGGACTGAAGCTTTCTTT. It yields the protein CASSFLDSPRTEAFF.

V gene TRBV6-5 combines with J gene TRBJ1-1, with 7 bases aligning to TRBD1. This CDR3 contains 12 residues. Germline V CDR1 and CDR2: MNHEY, SVGAGI. Trimming cost V 11 bases and J 4 bases; bases outside gene matches: 7. CDR3 residues: CAARGPGTEAFF. The DNA for the CDR3 is TGTGCCGCGAGGGGGCCTGGCACTGAAGCTTTCTTT.

V gene TRBV9 combines with J gene TRBJ2-1; D is perhaps TRBD2 (6 bases). Germline V lookup: CDR1 SGDLS, CDR2 YYNGEE. V gave up 0 bases and J gave up 2 bases, with 15 bases separating them. The CDR3 is 17 amino acids. The CDR3 DNA sequence: TGTGCCAGCAGCGTAGAGGTCGGGGGACCACCCTACAATGAGCAGTTCTTC. As protein: CASSVEVGGPPYNEQFF.

The V call is TRBV5-1, the J call TRBJ1-1; unclear D gene. V gave up 0 bases and J gave up 11 bases, with 14 bases separating them. This CDR3 has 13 residues. Germline V lookup: CDR1 SGHRS, CDR2 YFSETQ. The CDR3 loop reads CASSLDGDLEAFF. The CDR3, as DNA: TGCGCCAGCAGCTTGGACGGAGACCTTGAGGCTTTCTTT.

The CDR3 nucleotides read TGTGCCAGCAGCCGGGACAGGTATTCACCCCTCCACTTT. Translated, it gives CASSRDRYSPLHF. The chain combines TRBV28 with TRBJ1-6; 8 bases are a match to TRBD1. Trimming cost V 6 bases and J 8 bases; bases outside gene matches: 3. CDR1 and CDR2 (germline): MDHEN, SYDVKM. The CDR3 extends over 13 amino acids. The full variable domain, rest sourced from reference TRBV28 and TRBJ1-6, is DVKVTQSSRYLVKRTGEKVFLECVQDMDHENMFWYRQDPGLGLRLIYFSYDVKMKEKGDIPEGYSVSREKKERFSLILESASTNQTSMYLCASSRDRYSPLHFGNGTRLTVT.

The rearrangement joins TRBV19 to TRBJ2-5; 9 bases agree with TRBD2. The CDR3 length is 15 residues. Per germline, CDR1 LNHDA and CDR2 SQIVND (reference sequence). The V and J ends lost 3 bases and 5 bases, in that order; junction bases with no gene match: 7. The CDR3 DNA sequence: TGTGCCAGTAGTATTGGGGGGCTAGCGGGGGAGACCCAGTACTTC. This codes for CASSIGGLAGETQYF.

There are a few counts of this clone. At the DNA level, this CDR3 is encoded by other sequences in the same sample as well. This sequence joins TRBV7-8 and TRBJ2-1; weak D call: TRBD2 (7 bases). The CDR3 covers 15 residues. With 1 base removed from V and 3 bases from J, the gap between germline ends came to 10 bases. The germline V gene encodes CDR1 SGHVS and CDR2 FQNEAQ. CDR3 nucleotides: TGTGCCAGCAGCTTAGGGGGGGGCCTCTACAATGAGCAGTTCTTC. Its translation is CASSLGGGLYNEQFF.

The table lists this clone with a count of one. V is TRBV7-9 and J is TRBJ2-7, with 10 nucleotides matching TRBD1. This CDR3 has 14 residues. Germline V gene data show CDR1 as SEHNR and CDR2 as FQNEAQ (reference sequence). V lost 1 base to trimming and J lost 5 bases; unmatched junction nucleotides: 2. CDR3 region: CASSLGQGADEQYF. The CDR3 region has the DNA TGTGCCAGCAGCTTAGGACAGGGGGCAGACGAGCAGTACTTC.

The V and J genes are TRBV4-1 and TRBJ2-2, with 8 bases matching TRBD2. CDR3 length equals 17 residues. Trimming at V came to 0 bases and at J to 4 bases, leaving 7 bases not matched to a gene. CDR1 and CDR2 from the germline V gene are MGHRA and YSYEKL. The CDR3 DNA follows: TGCGCCAGCAGCCAAGATAGAAGCGGGAGAAGCACCGGGGAGCTGTTTTTT. This gives the protein CASSQDRSGRSTGELFF.

The chain joins TRBV19 to TRBJ2-3; a weak D match, TRBD2 (6 bases). V lost 5 bases, J lost 0 bases, and 24 bases lay in between. Per the germline V gene, CDR1 is LNHDA and CDR2 is SQIVND (reference sequence). This CDR3 contains 19 residues. CDR3 region: CASSALDYQFIRSTDTQYF. As DNA, the CDR3 is TGTGCCAGTAGTGCCCTGGACTATCAATTTATCCGAAGCACAGATACGCAGTATTTT. The full variable domain, with the rest looked up from reference TRBV19 and TRBJ2-3, is DGGITQSPKYLFRKEGQNVTLSCEQNLNHDAMYWYRQDPGQGLRLIYYSQIVNDFQKGDIAEGYSVSREKKESFPLTVTSAQKNPTAFYLCASSALDYQFIRSTDTQYFGPGTRLTVL.

This chain joins TRBV9 and TRBJ1-1; TRBD1 might be the D (6 bases). This CDR3 contains 13 residues. The V end lost 3 bases, the J end lost 1 base, and 7 bases lay between the germline ends. Germline V lookup: CDR1 SGDLS, CDR2 YYNGEE. The CDR3, as DNA: TGTGCCAGCAGCGGGACAGCGAACACTGAAGCTTTCTTT. Translated: CASSGTANTEAFF.

The chain couples TRBV28 to TRBJ2-7; tentatively, D is TRBD2 (5 bases). V lost 3 bases and J lost 4, with 7 bases in between. This CDR3 is built from 12 residues. CDR1 is MDHEN and CDR2 is SYDVKM in the germline V gene. In DNA form, the CDR3 reads TGTGCCAGCAGTTTCCGGGGATACGAGCAGTACTTC. It codes for CASSFRGYEQYF.

V and J are TRBV7-2 and TRBJ2-3, with a weak D call TRBD2 (6 bases). This CDR3 has 14 residues. V was cut by 5 bases and J by 0 bases, with 9 bases left in between. The V gene's germline CDR1 is SGHTA and CDR2 FQGNSA. The CDR3 bases are TGTGCCAGCAGCCCTCTAGCGAGCACAGATACGCAGTATTTT. Residues: CASSPLASTDTQYF.